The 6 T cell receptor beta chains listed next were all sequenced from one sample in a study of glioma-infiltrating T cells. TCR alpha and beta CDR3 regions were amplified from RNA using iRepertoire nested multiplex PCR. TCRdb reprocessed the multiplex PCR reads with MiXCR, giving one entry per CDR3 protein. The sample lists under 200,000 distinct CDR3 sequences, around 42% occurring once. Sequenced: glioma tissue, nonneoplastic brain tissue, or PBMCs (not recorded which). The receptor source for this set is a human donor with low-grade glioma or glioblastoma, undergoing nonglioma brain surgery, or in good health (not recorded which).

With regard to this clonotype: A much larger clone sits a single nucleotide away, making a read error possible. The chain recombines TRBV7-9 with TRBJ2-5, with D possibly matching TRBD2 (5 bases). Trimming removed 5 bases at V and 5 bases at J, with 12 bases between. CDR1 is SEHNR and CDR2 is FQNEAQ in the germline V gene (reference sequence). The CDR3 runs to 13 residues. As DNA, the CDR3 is TGTGCCAGCAGCGTCACTAGTGGGGAGACCCAGTACTTC. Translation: CASSVTSGETQYF.

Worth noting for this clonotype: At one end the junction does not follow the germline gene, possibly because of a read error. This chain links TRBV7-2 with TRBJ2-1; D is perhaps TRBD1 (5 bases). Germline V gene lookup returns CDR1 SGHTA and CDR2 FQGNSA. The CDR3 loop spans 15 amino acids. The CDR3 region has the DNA TGTGCCAGCAGCTCAACCGGACACCGAGACAATGAGCAGTTATTC. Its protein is CASSSTGHRDNEQLF.

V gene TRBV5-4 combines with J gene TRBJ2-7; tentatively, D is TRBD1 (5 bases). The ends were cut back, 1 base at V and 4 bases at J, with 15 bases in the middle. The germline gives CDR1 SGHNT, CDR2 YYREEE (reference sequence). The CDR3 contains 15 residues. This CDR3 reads CASSLRTSIGYEQYF. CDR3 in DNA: TGTGCCAGCAGCTTGCGGACATCAATAGGGTACGAGCAGTACTTC.

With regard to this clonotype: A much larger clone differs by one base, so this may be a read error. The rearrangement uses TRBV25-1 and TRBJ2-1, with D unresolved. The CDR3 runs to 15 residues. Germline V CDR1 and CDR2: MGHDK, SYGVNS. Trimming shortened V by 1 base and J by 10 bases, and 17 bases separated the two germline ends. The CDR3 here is CASSELPRHSVEQFF. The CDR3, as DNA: TGTGCCAGCAGTGAATTGCCCCGGCACTCCGTCGAGCAGTTCTTC.

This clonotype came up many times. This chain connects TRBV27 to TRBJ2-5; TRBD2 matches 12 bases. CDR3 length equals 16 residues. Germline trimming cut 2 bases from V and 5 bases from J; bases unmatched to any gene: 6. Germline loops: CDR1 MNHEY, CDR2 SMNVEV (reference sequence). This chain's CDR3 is CASSLGASGRAETQYF. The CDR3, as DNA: TGTGCCAGCAGTTTAGGTGCTAGCGGGAGGGCGGAGACCCAGTACTTC.

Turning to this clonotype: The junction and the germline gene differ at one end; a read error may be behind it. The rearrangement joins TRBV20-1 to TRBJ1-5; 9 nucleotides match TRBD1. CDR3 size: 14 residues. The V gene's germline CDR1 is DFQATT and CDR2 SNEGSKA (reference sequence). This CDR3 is CSAGRQGVYQPQNF. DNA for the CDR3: TGCAGTGCCGGAAGACAGGGGGTGTATCAGCCCCAGAATTTT.